This T cell receptor beta chain was sequenced in a study of cytomegalovirus exposure and HLA in healthy donors. Study-wide results and caveats: Rarity marked most TCR sequences, yet some public TCRs occurred in many donors.

Per the germline V gene, CDR1 is MNHEY and CDR2 is SVGAGI. Germline trimming cut 2 bases from V and 9 bases from J; bases unmatched to any gene: 5. This CDR3 has 15 residues. Donors were drawn from the approximately 130-subject validation cohort, separate from the 666-subject first cohort. Note on this clone: What it binds is unknown.

Measured with immunoSEQ multiplex PCR; TCRdb has only the in-frame clones, and not every one. The sample records roughly 220,000 clones, 85% to 95% being singletons. V is TRBV6-5 and J is TRBJ2-1; 12 nucleotides line up with TRBD2. Sequenced material: PBMCs. This clonotype originated in a woman aged 18-29 years in good health and CMV-seronegative. Here the CDR3 reads CASSYRGTSGSEQFF. The DNA for the CDR3 is TGTGCCAGCAGTTACCGGGGGACTAGCGGGTCTGAGCAGTTCTTC.